This passage covers 19 T cell receptor beta chains from one sample sequenced in a study of blood T cells in healthy people across ages. Primers used in a second PCR of roughly 7 to 12 cycles were a sample-barcoded 5' primer and a J-beta primer mix. One entry per CDR3 protein, called by TCRdb with MiXCR from the 5' RACE reads. The table records 500,000 to 550,000 distinct CDR3 sequences, around 24% of them present only once. These data were also reused for a study on T cells of mothers and their children.

Sequenced sample: blood. The receptors come from a boy younger than 18 in good health.

The count of this clonotype is one. V gene TRBV6-5 combines with J gene TRBJ2-7; TRBD1 might be the D (5 bases). The CDR3 is made up of 16 amino acids. V was cut by 0 bases and J by 2 bases, with 14 bases left in between. Germline V gives CDR1 MNHEY, CDR2 SVGAGI. CDR3 nucleotide sequence: TGTGCCAGCAGTTACTCGATGGGGCCGCGGACCTACGAGCAGTACTTC. Protein product: CASSYSMGPRTYEQYF.

The chain has TRBV28 and TRBJ2-1; 14 positions match TRBD2. Trimming at V came to 5 bases and at J to 8 bases, leaving 11 bases not matched to a gene. CDR1 MDHEN and CDR2 SYDVKM come from the germline V gene. The CDR3 sequence is 17 residues long. CDR3 bases: TGTGCCAGCAGTCCTTTCCGACTAGCGGGAGGGCGCGATGAGCAGTTCTTC. It codes for CASSPFRLAGGRDEQFF.

The chain employs TRBV29-1 and TRBJ2-1, with TRBD2 identical over 7 bases. Judging by the DNA end, TRBJ2-7 fits better; the J call may be wrong. CDR1 and CDR2 (germline): SQVTM, ANQGSEA. This CDR3 comprises 15 residues. This CDR3 is CSVEDGEGPVYEQYF. In nucleotides, the CDR3 is TGCAGCGTTGAAGATGGGGAGGGGCCCGTCTACGAGCAGTACTTC.

Only a few counts were recorded for this clonotype. A much more abundant neighbour one base away suggests this may be a read error. The chain carries TRBV15 and TRBJ2-1; TRBD2 aligns across 14 bases. Per germline, CDR1 LNHNV and CDR2 YYDKDF (reference sequence). The junction had 15 bases not matched to a gene; V was cut back by 8 bases and J by 9 bases. The CDR3 is 17 amino acids. The CDR3 is CATGTPGTSGSLLEQFF. CDR3 nucleotide sequence: TGTGCCACCGGCACCCCAGGGACTAGCGGGAGTCTACTTGAGCAGTTCTTC.

The V and J genes are TRBV24-1 and TRBJ1-4; D is unresolved. The CDR3 length is 14 residues. Germline V CDR1 and CDR2: KGHDR, SFDVKD. V was cut by 5 bases and J by 8 bases, with 14 bases left in between. CDR3 bases: TGTGCCACCAGTGGAGCGCACCCGGGGGAAAAACTGTTTTTT. Protein product: CATSGAHPGEKLFF.

This clonotype was found a few times. The J gene is TRBJ2-1, the V gene TRBV6-5, with TRBD2 identical over 7 bases. V dropped 10 bases and J dropped 9; count of bases not matched to a gene: 12. The CDR3 is 13 residues long. Germline CDR1 MNHEY, CDR2 SVGAGI. The CDR3 DNA sequence: TGTGCCACCGCCGAGACGGGGGGTGGTGAGCAGTTCTTC. The encoded protein is CATAETGGGEQFF.

The chain links TRBV9 to TRBJ2-1, with D uncertain. Trimming cost V 0 bases and J 5 bases, with 9 bases left between them. Germline V gene lookup returns CDR1 SGDLS and CDR2 YYNGEE. This CDR3 has 14 residues. The CDR3 loop is CASSVVIGNNEQFF. The CDR3 DNA reads TGTGCCAGCAGCGTAGTGATAGGGAACAATGAGCAGTTCTTC.

This clonotype came up a few times. The V and J genes are TRBV12-5 and TRBJ1-2; 7 bases are shared with TRBD1. The CDR3 loop spans 12 amino acids. J gave up 12 bases and V 5 bases, and 9 bases lay outside the gene matches. Germline V lookup: CDR1 LGHNT, CDR2 FRNRAP. The CDR3 region has the DNA TGTGCTAGTGGTCTAACAGGGGAAGACCACACCTTC. It is translated as CASGLTGEDHTF.

This clonotype turned up a few times. A much larger clonotype is one base distant, so this may be a read error. This chain links TRBV6-4 with TRBJ2-2, with TRBD2 matching 13 bases. The CDR3 is 15 amino acids. From germline, CDR1 is MRHNA and CDR2 SNTAGT. Here the CDR3 reads CAGSGLAGDTGELFF. The CDR3 bases are TGTGCCGGCAGTGGACTAGCGGGAGACACCGGGGAGCTGTTTTTT.

V usage is TRBV20-1 and J usage is TRBJ1-4; D unresolved. There are 11 residues in the CDR3. V lost 8 bases, J lost 7 bases, and 11 bases lay in between. The germline CDR1 and CDR2 sequences are DFQATT and SNEGSKA (reference sequence). Here the CDR3 DNA reads TGCAGTTCTGGGAACGCTGAAAAACTGTTTTTT. Protein product: CSSGNAEKLFF.

This clonotype was observed a handful of times. The rearrangement links TRBV4-1 to TRBJ2-3, with TRBD2 identical over 9 bases. Germline V gene sequence: CDR1 MGHRA, CDR2 YSYEKL. The CDR3 extends over 18 amino acids. The J segment lost 4 bases and the V segment lost 0 bases, leaving 11 bases of the junction unmatched. The chain's CDR3 is CASSQDPSLLAGADTQYF. The CDR3 nucleotides are TGCGCCAGCAGCCAAGATCCTTCTCTTTTAGCGGGAGCAGATACGCAGTATTTT.

This CDR3 reads CASFGTPWGATLNEQFF. Written as DNA, the CDR3 is TGTGCCAGCTTTGGGACCCCTTGGGGCGCTACTCTCAATGAGCAGTTCTTC. This rearrangement joins TRBV28 to TRBJ2-1, with D possibly being TRBD1 or TRBD2 (5 bases each). The CDR3 covers 17 residues. Germline V gene sequence: CDR1 MDHEN, CDR2 SYDVKM. The V and J ends lost 8 bases and 6 bases respectively, with 26 bases between them.

This chain links TRBV7-9 with TRBJ2-5; tentative D call: TRBD2 (6 bases). Judging by the DNA end, TRBJ2-7 fits better; the J call may be wrong. The CDR3 totals 14 residues. Germline lookup yields CDR1 SEHNR and CDR2 FQNEAQ (reference sequence). The CDR3 DNA sequence: TGTGCCAGCGGGTCCGTGGGGGGATCTTACGAGCAGTACTTC. Translating gives CASGSVGGSYEQYF.

This clonotype was counted between two and nine times. The V gene is TRBV7-8, the J gene TRBJ2-7; D may be TRBD1 (5 bases). The germline CDR1 and CDR2 sequences are SGHVS and FQNEAQ. The CDR3 runs 13 residues. Trimming cost V 5 bases and J 1 base, with 9 bases left between them. DNA of the CDR3: TGTGCCAGCAGCCCGGACATTTCCTACGAGCAGTACTTC. Its translation: CASSPDISYEQYF.

The V gene is TRBV29-1, the J gene TRBJ1-1; the D gene is possibly TRBD1 (5 bases). Germline V lookup: CDR1 SQVTM, CDR2 ANQGSEA. V was clipped by 6 bases and J by 6 bases, with 17 bases between them. The CDR3 has 13 residues. The CDR3 DNA sequence: TGCAGCGTGACGGACAACTTGGACGCTGAAGCTTTCTTT. Translation: CSVTDNLDAEAFF.

This sequence joins TRBV20-1 and TRBJ2-2, with a weak D call TRBD1 (6 bases). Trimming stripped 5 bases from V and 5 bases from J, with 15 bases between. Germline V gene lookup returns CDR1 DFQATT and CDR2 SNEGSKA (reference sequence). The CDR3 is 14 residues long. The CDR3 sequence: CSAPDFQGTGELFF. DNA of the CDR3: TGCAGTGCTCCCGACTTTCAGGGGACCGGGGAGCTGTTTTTT.

The CDR3 loop is CASSPRQGQDTQYF. CDR3 DNA: TGCGCCAGCAGCCCCCGACAGGGGCAAGATACGCAGTATTTT. V is TRBV4-1 and J is TRBJ2-3, with 8 bases lining up with TRBD1. The length of the CDR3 is 14 residues. The germline gives CDR1 MGHRA, CDR2 YSYEKL. The V gene end was trimmed by 4 bases and the J gene end by 5 bases; junction bases not matched to a gene: 5.

This chain uses TRBV7-8 with TRBJ2-4; 7 nucleotides agree with TRBD2. CDR1 and CDR2 from the germline V gene are SGHVS and FQNEAQ. With 3 bases clipped from V and 8 bases from J, the junction kept 7 bases outside the gene matches. The length of the CDR3 is 14 residues. The CDR3 DNA is TGTGCCAGCAGCTTTGGGGGGGTTAGAGACATTCAGTACTTC. Protein: CASSFGGVRDIQYF.

The chain employs TRBV4-1 and TRBJ2-1; the match to TRBD2 covers 9 bases. CDR1 and CDR2 (germline): MGHRA, YSYEKL. The CDR3 runs to 14 residues. Trimming took 1 base from V and 9 from J; bases not matched to a gene: 4. DNA for the CDR3: TGCGCCAGCAGCCAAGGAGGACTAGCGTCTGAGCAGTTCTTC. It is translated as CASSQGGLASEQFF.